This passage covers 21 T cell receptor beta chains from one sample sequenced in a study of T-cell reconstitution after alpha-beta-depleted transplantation in children. As it was prepared, the TCRbeta library received unique molecular identifiers. Each CDR3 protein gets one entry after TCRdb re-called the PCR reads with MiXCR. This table has 200,000 to 300,000 distinct CDR3 sequences, roughly a quarter appearing once. This sample comprised PBMCs, obtained before TCRalphabeta/CD19-depleted stem cell transplant. These receptor sequences come from a girl aged 2-10 years with Fanconi anemia, due to receive a stem cell transplant.

This clonotype was counted many times. The chain employs TRBV29-1 and TRBJ2-3; 8 bases line up with TRBD1. The CDR3 is made up of 14 amino acids. V trimming: 7 bases; J trimming: 6 bases; junction bases outside the gene matches: 12. From germline, CDR1 is SQVTM and CDR2 ANQGSEA. This CDR3 is CSAGTGLRRDTQYF. The CDR3, as DNA: TGCAGCGCTGGGACAGGCCTCAGGAGGGATACGCAGTATTTT.

This clonotype was counted a few times. The chain combines TRBV6-1 with TRBJ2-1; the D call may be TRBD1 or TRBD2 (5 bases each). Germline V gives CDR1 MNHNS, CDR2 SASEGT. The germline V and J ends were trimmed by 0 bases and 3 bases, with 18 bases remaining between them. The CDR3 covers 18 residues. CDR3 sequence reads: CASSEAGVYQPIYNEQFF. CDR3 sequence (DNA): TGTGCCAGCAGTGAAGCGGGGGTATACCAACCGATCTACAATGAGCAGTTCTTC.

The genes are TRBV20-1 and TRBJ2-1, with D maybe TRBD2 (6 bases). Germline CDR1 DFQATT, CDR2 SNEGSKA (reference sequence). V gave up 6 bases and J gave up 5 bases, with 11 bases separating them. This CDR3 is built from 12 residues. CDR3 nucleotides: TGCAGTGCGGACTATTCTGACAATGAGCAGTTCTTC. Its protein product is CSADYSDNEQFF.

The V call is TRBV4-2, the J call TRBJ2-7; D not certain. Germline lookup yields CDR1 LGHNA and CDR2 YNFKEQ. CDR3 length equals 15 residues. With 0 bases removed from V and 2 bases from J, the gap between germline ends came to 11 bases. DNA for the CDR3: TGTGCCAGCAGCCAAGATCAAAGGAGTCCCTACGAGCAGTACTTC. Its protein is CASSQDQRSPYEQYF.

This clonotype was counted a few times. The chain is built from TRBV28 and TRBJ2-1; the D is unclear. Trimming shortened V by 8 bases and J by 10 bases, and 9 bases separated the two germline ends. Germline-derived CDR1 and CDR2 are MDHEN and SYDVKM. This CDR3 has 10 residues. The CDR3 loop is CASASFEQFF. In DNA, the CDR3 is TGTGCCAGCGCATCCTTCGAGCAGTTCTTC.

The chain employs TRBV5-1 and TRBJ2-1, with 7 bases matching TRBD2. Germline lookup yields CDR1 SGHRS and CDR2 YFSETQ. Trimming at V came to 4 bases and at J to 1 base, leaving 5 bases not matched to a gene. The CDR3 runs 15 residues. CDR3 region: CASSLAEPSYNEQFF. Here the CDR3 DNA reads TGCGCCAGCAGCCTAGCGGAGCCATCCTACAATGAGCAGTTCTTC.

J is TRBJ2-3 and V is TRBV28, with 12 bases identical to TRBD2. CDR3 size: 17 residues. With 4 bases clipped from V and 2 bases from J, the junction kept 7 bases outside the gene matches. Germline V lookup: CDR1 MDHEN, CDR2 SYDVKM. The CDR3: CASSSLGLAGHTDTQYF. In nucleotides, the CDR3 is TGTGCCAGCAGTTCCTTGGGACTAGCGGGCCACACAGATACGCAGTATTTT.

The CDR3 region has the DNA TGCGCCAGCAGCTCGGGACTAGCGGGGGGACGTAGCTCCTACAATGAGCAGTTCTTC. This translates into CASSSGLAGGRSSYNEQFF. The chain uses TRBV5-1 and TRBJ2-1; TRBD2 matches at 15 bases. The CDR3 extends over 19 amino acids. CDR1 and CDR2 from the germline V gene are SGHRS and YFSETQ. Trimming removed 3 bases from V and 0 bases from J; junction bases left unmatched: 7.

The chain uses TRBV7-2 and TRBJ2-2, with D perhaps being TRBD1 or TRBD2 (5 bases each). Germline V gene sequence: CDR1 SGHTA, CDR2 FQGNSA. CDR3 length: 13 residues. The V gene lost 5 bases and the J gene lost 5 bases, with 9 bases spanning the gap. In DNA, the CDR3 is TGTGCCAGCAGCATGAGGGGTACCGGGGAGCTGTTTTTT. It specifies CASSMRGTGELFF.

This clonotype has a count of ten or more. The chain is built from TRBV12-3 or TRBV12-4 and TRBJ2-7; D call uncertain. Trimming shortened V by 0 bases and J by 4 bases, and 10 bases separated the two germline ends. CDR3 size: 14 residues. CDR3 region: CASSLATGTYEQYF. In DNA, the CDR3 is TGTGCCAGCAGTTTAGCGACTGGAACTTACGAGCAGTACTTC.

This clonotype was picked up many times. V is TRBV9 and J is TRBJ2-7, with TRBD1 identical over 11 bases. The J segment lost 0 bases and the V segment lost 4 bases, leaving 3 bases of the junction unmatched. This CDR3 contains 15 residues. Germline CDR1 reads SGDLS; CDR2 reads YYNGEE. DNA of the CDR3: TGTGCCAGCAGCATAGGGACAGGGGGCTCCTACGAGCAGTACTTC. Protein: CASSIGTGGSYEQYF. Using reference TRBV9 and TRBJ2-7 for the parts outside the CDR3, the full variable domain is DSGVTQTPKHLITATGQRVTLRCSPRSGDLSVYWYQQSLDQGLQFLIQYYNGEERAKGNILERFSAQQFPDLHSELNLSSLELGDSALYFCASSIGTGGSYEQYFGPGTRLTVT.

The chain joins TRBV23-1 to TRBJ2-5; possibly TRBD1 for D (5 bases). TRBV23-1 carries the ORF label, with uncertain function. V was trimmed by 1 base and J by 2 bases, leaving 8 bases between them. CDR3 size: 14 residues. This CDR3 is CASSQLDTQETQYF. DNA of the CDR3: TGCGCCAGCAGTCAATTGGACACGCAAGAGACCCAGTACTTC.

The V gene is TRBV20-1, the J gene TRBJ1-4, with TRBD1 matching over 8 bases. This CDR3 contains 13 residues. Germline CDR1 DFQATT, CDR2 SNEGSKA (reference sequence). V shed 3 bases and J 8 bases; nucleotides not matched to a gene: 5. The CDR3: CSASDRGKEKLFF. DNA of the CDR3: TGCAGTGCTAGTGACAGGGGAAAAGAAAAACTGTTTTTT.

There are a few counts of this clonotype. In nucleotides, the CDR3 is TGCAGCGTTGTTTTTAGTTCGGCCACAGGTCAGCCCCAGCATTTT. Translating it yields CSVVFSSATGQPQHF. V usage is TRBV29-1 and J usage is TRBJ1-5; D is perhaps TRBD1 (5 bases). The ends were cut back, 4 bases at V and 6 bases at J, with 19 bases in the middle. The CDR3 is made up of 15 amino acids. Germline V gene lookup returns CDR1 SQVTM and CDR2 ANQGSEA.

This clonotype was observed a few times. This chain connects TRBV5-1 to TRBJ2-4, with 9 positions matching TRBD1. Germline-derived CDR1 and CDR2 are SGHRS and YFSETQ. The CDR3 runs 14 residues. Losses at the gene ends were 3 bases for V and 4 bases for J; bases not matched to a gene: 2. CDR3 DNA sequence: TGCGCCAGCAGCTCCGGGACAGGGAAAAACATTCAGTACTTC. This codes for CASSSGTGKNIQYF. The full variable domain, completed using reference TRBV5-1 and TRBJ2-4, is KAGVTQTPRYLIKTRGQQVTLSCSPISGHRSVSWYQQTPGQGLQFLFEYFSETQRNKGNFPGRFSGRQFSNSRSEMNVSTLELGDSALYLCASSSGTGKNIQYFGAGTRLSVL.

In this sample, this clonotype turned up many times. The chain recombines TRBV29-1 with TRBJ1-2, with a tentative D call TRBD1 (6 bases). V dropped 4 bases and J dropped 6 bases, with 15 bases sitting between them. This CDR3 has 13 amino acids. Germline assignment: CDR1 SQVTM and CDR2 ANQGSEA. The CDR3 spells CSVGSGGFDGYTF. The CDR3, as DNA: TGCAGCGTTGGATCCGGGGGCTTTGATGGCTACACCTTC.

This clonotype was recorded at least ten times. The chain couples TRBV6-5 to TRBJ1-3; D is perhaps TRBD1 (6 bases). Germline V gives CDR1 MNHEY, CDR2 SVGAGI. V was clipped by 11 bases and J by 2 bases, with 10 bases between them. The CDR3 contains 12 residues. The CDR3 DNA is TGTGCCTCCAAGGGGGCTGGAAACACCATATATTTT. It encodes CASKGAGNTIYF.

This clonotype was counted at least ten times. The gene calls are TRBV20-1 and TRBJ2-3; 8 bases fit TRBD2. The CDR3 is 14 amino acids. J lost 5 bases, V lost 6 bases, and 10 bases had no gene match. Germline assignment: CDR1 DFQATT and CDR2 SNEGSKA (reference sequence). CDR3 nucleotide sequence: TGCAGTGCCCCCCCGGGACTAGTCTTAGATACGCAGTATTTT. Its translation: CSAPPGLVLDTQYF.

The chain has TRBV13 and TRBJ2-7; weak D call: TRBD2 (5 bases). Trimming removed 2 bases at V and 2 bases at J, with 10 bases between. The germline CDR1 and CDR2 sequences are PRHDT and FYEKMQ (reference sequence). The CDR3 is 14 residues long. The CDR3 sequence: CASSLRMGAYEQYF. The CDR3 DNA sequence: TGTGCCAGCAGCTTAAGAATGGGAGCCTACGAGCAGTACTTC.

The chain links TRBV12-3 or TRBV12-4 to TRBJ2-5; no clear D. V was clipped by 10 bases and J by 5 bases, with 14 bases between them. This CDR3 is built from 12 residues. Written as DNA, the CDR3 is TGTGCCATCTACCGGGTATCGGAGACCCAGTACTTC. It translates to CAIYRVSETQYF.

This clonotype was counted ten times or more. The V call is TRBV15, the J call TRBJ2-2, with unresolved D. This CDR3 contains 16 residues. CDR1 is LNHNV, CDR2 YYDKDF, per germline (reference sequence). Trimming stripped 6 bases from V and 3 bases from J, with 17 bases between. CDR3 sequence: CATRNVTLGDTGELFF. In DNA, the CDR3 is TGTGCCACCAGGAATGTAACCCTAGGAGACACCGGGGAGCTGTTTTTT.